This TCR beta chain appears in the sequencing data of a study of early T cells in non-severe SARS-CoV-2 infection. The protocol attached unique molecular identifiers to individual cDNA molecules. TCRdb used MiXCR to reprocess the 5' RACE reads, holding one entry per CDR3 protein. The sample contains about 46,000 distinct CDR3 sequences, around 9.6% of which appear only once. The V gene's germline CDR1 is MNHNY and CDR2 SVGAGI (reference sequence). This CDR3 spans 13 amino acids. Trimming removed 8 bases at V and 6 bases at J, with 17 bases between. This receptor was taken from an adult who was a healthcare worker with PCR-confirmed SARS-CoV-2 infection or an uninfected control (not recorded which). V and J are TRBV6-6 and TRBJ2-7; D remains unclear. The sequencing here drew on whole blood, taken at baseline. Here the CDR3 DNA reads TGTGCCAGCGGCGCTGGGTCCCTCATCGAGCAGTACTTC. It codes for CASGAGSLIEQYF.